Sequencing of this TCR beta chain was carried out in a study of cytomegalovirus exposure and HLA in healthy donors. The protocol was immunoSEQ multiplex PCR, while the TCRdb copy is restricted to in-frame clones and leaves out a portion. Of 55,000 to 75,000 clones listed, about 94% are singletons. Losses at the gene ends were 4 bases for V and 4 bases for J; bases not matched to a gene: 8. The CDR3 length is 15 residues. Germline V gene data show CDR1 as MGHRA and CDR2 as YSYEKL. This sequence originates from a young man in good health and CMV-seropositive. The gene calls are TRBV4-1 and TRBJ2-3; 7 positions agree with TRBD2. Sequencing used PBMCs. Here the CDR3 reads CASSPNGGSADTQYF. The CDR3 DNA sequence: TGCGCCAGCAGCCCAAACGGGGGGTCAGCAGATACGCAGTATTTT.